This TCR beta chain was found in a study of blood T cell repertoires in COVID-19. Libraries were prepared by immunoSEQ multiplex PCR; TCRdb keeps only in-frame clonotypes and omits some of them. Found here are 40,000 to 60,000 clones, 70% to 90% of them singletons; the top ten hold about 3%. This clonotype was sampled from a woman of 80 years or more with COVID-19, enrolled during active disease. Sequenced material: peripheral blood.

CDR3 nucleotides: TGTGCCAGCCAGGGTGGAGTCACGAACACTGAAGCTTTCTTT. As protein: CASQGGVTNTEAFF. V is TRBV6-5 and J is TRBJ1-1, with TRBD1 as a possible D gene (5 bases). The CDR3 is 14 amino acids. Germline loops: CDR1 MNHEY, CDR2 SVGAGI. The V and J ends lost 8 bases and 1 base respectively, with 14 bases between them.